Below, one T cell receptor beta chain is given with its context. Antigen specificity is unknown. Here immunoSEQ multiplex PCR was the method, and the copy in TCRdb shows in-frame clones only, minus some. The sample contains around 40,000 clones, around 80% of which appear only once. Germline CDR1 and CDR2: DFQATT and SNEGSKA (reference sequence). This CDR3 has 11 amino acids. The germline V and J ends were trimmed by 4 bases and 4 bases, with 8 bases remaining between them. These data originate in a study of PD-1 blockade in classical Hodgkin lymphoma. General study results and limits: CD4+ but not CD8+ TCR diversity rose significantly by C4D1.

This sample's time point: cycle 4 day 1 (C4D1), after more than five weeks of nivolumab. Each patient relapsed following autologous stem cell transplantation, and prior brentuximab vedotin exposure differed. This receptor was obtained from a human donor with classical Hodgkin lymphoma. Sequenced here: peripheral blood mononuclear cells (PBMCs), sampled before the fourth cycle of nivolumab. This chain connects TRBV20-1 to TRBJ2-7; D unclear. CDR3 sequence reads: CSATPTYEQYF. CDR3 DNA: TGCAGTGCTACGCCAACTTACGAGCAGTACTTC.